The T cell receptor (beta chain) under discussion was sequenced for a study of CD8 T cells in Susac syndrome. The T cells that were sequenced for TCR beta were CD8+ and CD4+ cells from blood. Included as multiple sclerosis controls were treatment-naive patients who had stable or active relapsing-remitting disease. The CD8+ and CD4+ T cells were isolated magnetically using a negative isolation approach, whereas the TEMRA cells were enriched by FACS. The CDR3 loop spans 15 amino acids. V was clipped by 3 bases and J by 0 bases, with 10 bases between them. Germline V gene data show CDR1 as SGDLS and CDR2 as YYNGEE. An amount of RNA that ranged from roughly 0.5 to 1 ug was reverse transcribed with random hexamers. Amplification of TCR beta CDR3 used immunoSEQ multiplex PCR across 54 Vbeta and 13 Jbeta. Via MiXCR, TCRdb re-called the immunoSEQ multiplex PCR reads, giving one row per CDR3 protein. In the table there are 150,000 to 180,000 distinct CDR3 sequences, 95% of which are singletons.

A single count supports this clonotype. The chain joins TRBV9 to TRBJ1-5; D may be TRBD1 (5 bases). This receptor was obtained from a human donor with multiple sclerosis. Sequencing used CD8+ T cells from PBMCs. Here the CDR3 reads CASSEGLNSNQPQHF. The CDR3 DNA reads TGTGCCAGCAGCGAGGGGCTAAATAGCAATCAGCCCCAGCATTTT.